The clone carrying this T cell receptor beta chain has just a few counts. The sample comes from a study of blood T cells in healthy people across ages. Isolation yielded PBMCs, at least 7 million per sample, in every case. A second PCR of roughly 7 to 11 cycles used a sample-barcoded 5' primer and a J-beta primer mix. Every cDNA was tagged by a template-switch adaptor with 12 random nucleotides. TCRdb independently ran MiXCR on the 5' RACE reads; one entry per CDR3 protein. Of around 790,000 distinct CDR3 sequences listed, roughly 44% are singletons. The receptor was derived from a man aged 55-75 years in good health. Sequencing was performed on blood.

The CDR3 DNA reads TGTGCCAGCAGCTTAGAAATGGGACTACAAGAGACCCAGTACTTC. Its protein product is CASSLEMGLQETQYF. J is TRBJ2-5 and V is TRBV7-9; 7 nucleotides match TRBD2. Germline-derived CDR1 and CDR2 are SEHNR and FQNEAQ (reference sequence). The CDR3 totals 15 residues. With 1 base clipped from V and 2 bases from J, the junction kept 4 bases outside the gene matches.